These 3 T cell receptor beta chains came from one sample sequenced in a study of control samples from healthy donors and cancer patients. Repertoires were generated with immunoSEQ multiplex PCR, while TCRdb's copy carries only in-frame clones and drops some. The sample lists about 12,000 clones, roughly 90% seen once, with around 2.8% in the top ten. The sequenced material came from formalin-fixed, paraffin-embedded tissue. All receptors derive from a male donor with melanoma.

This clone was observed a single time. The chain employs TRBV12-5 and TRBJ1-5; D not resolved. The length of the CDR3 is 14 residues. V shed 0 bases and J shed 3 bases, with 6 bases lying between them. The germline V gene encodes CDR1 LGHNT and CDR2 FRNRAP. The CDR3 here is CASGLVGINQPQHF. CDR3 nucleotide sequence: TGTGCTAGTGGTTTGGTCGGTATCAATCAGCCCCAGCATTTT. The full variable domain, rest sourced from reference TRBV12-5 and TRBJ1-5, is DARVTQTPRHKVTEMGQEVTMRCQPILGHNTVFWYRQTMMQGLELLAYFRNRAPLDDSGMPKDRFSAEMPDATLATLKIQPSEPRDSAVYFCASGLVGINQPQHFGDGTRLSIL.

V gene TRBV7-6 combines with J gene TRBJ2-1; 7 bases are a match to TRBD2. The CDR3 covers 15 residues. Germline V lookup: CDR1 SGHVS, CDR2 FNYEAQ. J lost 8 bases, V lost 1 base, and 8 bases had no gene match. The CDR3 DNA sequence: TGTGCCAGCAGCTTAGTCGGGCGGGAGACGGATGAGCAGTTCTTC. Its translation is CASSLVGRETDEQFF.

This rearrangement joins TRBV15 to TRBJ2-1; weak D call: TRBD2 (6 bases). CDR1 is LNHNV, CDR2 YYDKDF, per germline (reference sequence). V lost 1 base and J 7 bases, leaving 17 bases between the germline ends. This CDR3 is 16 amino acids long. The CDR3 DNA is TGTGCCACCAGCAGAGCCCGGGACTCAAGTTATAATGAGCAGTTCTTC. As protein: CATSRARDSSYNEQFF.